This TCR beta chain came from a study of cytomegalovirus exposure and HLA in healthy donors. CDR3 length: 11 residues. In germline, CDR1 is SNHLY, CDR2 FYNNEI. V lost 5 bases to trimming and J lost 11 bases, with 10 bases between them. The PCR was carried out with 60 Vbeta primers and 13 Jbeta primers. Here immunoSEQ multiplex PCR was the method, and the copy in TCRdb shows in-frame clones only, minus some. The sample records approximately 97,000 clones, 75% to 90% being singletons. This TCR was recovered from a man between 35 and 55 years old in good health and CMV-seronegative. Sample: PBMCs. J is TRBJ1-5 and V is TRBV2; D uncertain. CDR3 nucleotide sequence: TGTGCCAGCAGTCTGGGAGATACCCAGCATTTT. Amino acids: CASSLGDTQHF.